This T cell receptor (beta chain) came from a study of T cell changes during pregnancy in multiple sclerosis. This CDR3 comprises 16 residues. V gave up 1 base and J gave up 1 base, with 12 bases separating them. Germline lookup yields CDR1 LGHNA and CDR2 YSLEER. Repertoires were generated with immunoSEQ multiplex PCR, while TCRdb's copy carries only in-frame clones and drops some. The sample has 37,000 or so clones, roughly 94% seen once. This receptor was taken from a female donor with multiple sclerosis, enrolled in a pregnancy study. The chain joins TRBV4-3 to TRBJ2-3; tentatively, D is TRBD1 (5 bases). The sequencing here drew on peripheral blood, taken in the third trimester of pregnancy. In DNA, the CDR3 is TGCGCCAGCAGCCAAGGAGCAGGGCTTGGCACAGATACGCAGTATTTT. This sequence encodes CASSQGAGLGTDTQYF.